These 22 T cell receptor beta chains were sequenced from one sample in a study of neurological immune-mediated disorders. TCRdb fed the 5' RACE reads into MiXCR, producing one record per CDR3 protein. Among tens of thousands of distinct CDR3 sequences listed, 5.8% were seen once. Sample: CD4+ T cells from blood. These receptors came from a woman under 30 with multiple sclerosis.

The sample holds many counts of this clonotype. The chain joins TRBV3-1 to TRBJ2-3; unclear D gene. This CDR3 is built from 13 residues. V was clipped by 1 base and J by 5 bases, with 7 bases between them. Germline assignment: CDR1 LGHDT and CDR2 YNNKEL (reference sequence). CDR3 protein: CASSQGNGDTQYF. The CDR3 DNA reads TGTGCCAGCAGCCAAGGAAACGGAGATACGCAGTATTTT.

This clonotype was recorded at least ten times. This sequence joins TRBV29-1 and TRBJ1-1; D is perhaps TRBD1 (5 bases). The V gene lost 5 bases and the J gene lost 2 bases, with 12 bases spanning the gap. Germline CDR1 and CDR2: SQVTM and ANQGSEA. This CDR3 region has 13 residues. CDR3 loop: CSVPGPGNTEAFF. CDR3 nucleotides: TGCAGCGTTCCGGGACCGGGAAACACTGAAGCTTTCTTT.

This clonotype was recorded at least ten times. CDR3 sequence reads: CASSTRQGVSQAFF. The CDR3 DNA reads TGTGCCAGCAGTACCCGACAGGGAGTTAGTCAAGCTTTCTTT. V is TRBV25-1 and J is TRBJ1-1, with 7 positions matching TRBD1. The CDR3 sequence is 14 residues long. J lost 9 bases, V lost 5 bases, and 12 bases had no gene match. In germline, CDR1 is MGHDK, CDR2 SYGVNS.

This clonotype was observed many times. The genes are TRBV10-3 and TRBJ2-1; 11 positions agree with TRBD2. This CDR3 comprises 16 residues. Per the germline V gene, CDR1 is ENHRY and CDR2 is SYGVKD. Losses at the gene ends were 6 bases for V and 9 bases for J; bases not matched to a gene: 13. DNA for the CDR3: TGTGCCATCAGCAAGGGACTAGCGGACCAGTGGGGTGAGCAGTTCTTC. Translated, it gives CAISKGLADQWGEQFF.

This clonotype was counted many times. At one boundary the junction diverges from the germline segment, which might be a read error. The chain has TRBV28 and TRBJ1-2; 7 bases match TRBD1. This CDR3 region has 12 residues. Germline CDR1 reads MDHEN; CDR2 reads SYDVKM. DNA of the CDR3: TGCGCGACAGGGACCTTTAACTATGGCTACACCTTC. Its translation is CATGTFNYGYTF.

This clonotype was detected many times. The CDR3 is CASSSPLRRQGVFSGANVLTF. As DNA, the CDR3 is TGTGCCAGCAGCTCCCCGCTCCGCCGACAGGGGGTTTTCTCTGGGGCCAACGTCCTGACTTTC. This chain connects TRBV7-2 to TRBJ2-6; 9 bases line up with TRBD1. This CDR3 is built from 21 residues. With V trimmed by 4 bases and J by 0 bases, 16 bases remained unmatched. Germline CDR1 and CDR2: SGHTA and FQGNSA.

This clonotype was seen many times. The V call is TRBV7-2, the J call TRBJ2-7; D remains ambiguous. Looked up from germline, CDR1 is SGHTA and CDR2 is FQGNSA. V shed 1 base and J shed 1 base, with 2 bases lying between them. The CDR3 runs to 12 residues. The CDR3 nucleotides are TGTGCCAGCAGCTTAGAATCCTACGAGCAGTACGTC. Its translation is CASSLESYEQYV.

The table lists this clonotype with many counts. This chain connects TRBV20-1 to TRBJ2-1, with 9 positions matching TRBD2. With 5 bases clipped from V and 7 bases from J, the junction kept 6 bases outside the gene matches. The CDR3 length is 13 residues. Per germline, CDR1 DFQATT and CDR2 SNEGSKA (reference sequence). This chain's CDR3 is CSAPREGGNEQFF. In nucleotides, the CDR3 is TGCAGTGCTCCGCGGGAGGGCGGGAATGAGCAGTTCTTC.

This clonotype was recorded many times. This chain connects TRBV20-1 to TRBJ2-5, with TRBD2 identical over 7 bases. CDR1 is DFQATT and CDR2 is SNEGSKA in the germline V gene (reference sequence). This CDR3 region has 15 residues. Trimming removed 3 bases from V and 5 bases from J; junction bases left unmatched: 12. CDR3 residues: CSASFRGAGRETQYF. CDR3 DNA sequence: TGCAGTGCTAGTTTCCGCGGGGCCGGGAGGGAGACCCAGTACTTC.

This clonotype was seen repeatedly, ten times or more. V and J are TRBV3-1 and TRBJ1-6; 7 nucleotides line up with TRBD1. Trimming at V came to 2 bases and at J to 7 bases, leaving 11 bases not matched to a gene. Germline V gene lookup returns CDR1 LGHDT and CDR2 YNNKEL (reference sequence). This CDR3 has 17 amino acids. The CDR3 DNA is TGTGCCAGCAGCCAACGGATAACCGGGACAGACAATTCACCCCTCCACTTT. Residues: CASSQRITGTDNSPLHF.

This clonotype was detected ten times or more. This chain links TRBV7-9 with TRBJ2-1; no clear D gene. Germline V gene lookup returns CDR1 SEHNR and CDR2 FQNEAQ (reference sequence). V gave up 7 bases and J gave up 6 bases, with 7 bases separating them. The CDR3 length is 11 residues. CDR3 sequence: CASTTANEQFF. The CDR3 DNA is TGTGCCAGCACGACTGCCAATGAGCAGTTCTTC.

This CDR3 is CASSWGSGNTIYF. CDR3 coding DNA: TGTGCCAGCAGCTGGGGGTCAGGAAACACCATATATTTT. The chain recombines TRBV7-6 with TRBJ1-3; D might be TRBD1 (5 bases). V lost 4 bases, J lost 4 bases, and 8 bases lay in between. Germline V gene data show CDR1 as SGHVS and CDR2 as FNYEAQ. The CDR3 has 13 residues.

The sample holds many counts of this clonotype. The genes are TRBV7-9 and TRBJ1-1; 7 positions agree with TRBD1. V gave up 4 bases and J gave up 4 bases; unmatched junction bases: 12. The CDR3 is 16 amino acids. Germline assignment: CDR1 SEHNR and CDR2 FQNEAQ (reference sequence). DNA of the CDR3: TGTGCCAGCAGCTCCCGACAGGGATTTCGAGCCACTGAAGCTTTCTTT. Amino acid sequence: CASSSRQGFRATEAFF.

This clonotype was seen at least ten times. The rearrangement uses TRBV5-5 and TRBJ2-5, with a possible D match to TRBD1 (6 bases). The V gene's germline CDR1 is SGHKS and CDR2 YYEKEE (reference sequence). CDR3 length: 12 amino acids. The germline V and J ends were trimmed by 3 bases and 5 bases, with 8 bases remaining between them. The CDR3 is CASSYGGETQYF. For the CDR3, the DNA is TGTGCCAGCAGCTATGGGGGCGAGACCCAGTACTTC.

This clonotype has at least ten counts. CDR3 region: CASSFDSPYGYTF. The CDR3, as DNA: TGTGCCAGCAGTTTTGACTCACCCTATGGCTACACCTTC. This chain links TRBV28 with TRBJ1-2, with no clear D. V was clipped by 3 bases and J by 4 bases, with 9 bases between them. Germline assignment: CDR1 MDHEN and CDR2 SYDVKM. This CDR3 comprises 13 residues.

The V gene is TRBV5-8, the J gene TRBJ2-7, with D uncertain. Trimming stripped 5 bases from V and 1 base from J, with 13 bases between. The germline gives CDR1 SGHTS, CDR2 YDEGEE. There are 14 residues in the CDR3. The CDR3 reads CASRGRGWSYEQYV. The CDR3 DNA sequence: TGTGCCAGCAGAGGAAGAGGTTGGTCCTACGAGCAGTACGTC.

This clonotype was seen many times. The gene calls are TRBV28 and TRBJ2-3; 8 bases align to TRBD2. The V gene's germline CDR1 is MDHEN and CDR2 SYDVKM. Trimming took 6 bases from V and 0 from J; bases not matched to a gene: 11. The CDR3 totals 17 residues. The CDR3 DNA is TGTGCCAGCAGGCAATATAGCGGGGCCTCTAGCACAGATACGCAGTATTTT. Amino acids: CASRQYSGASSTDTQYF.

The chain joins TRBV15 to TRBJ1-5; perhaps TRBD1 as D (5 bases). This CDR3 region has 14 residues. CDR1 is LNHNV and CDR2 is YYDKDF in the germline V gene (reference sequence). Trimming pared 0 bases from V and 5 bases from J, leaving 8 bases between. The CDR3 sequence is CATSRDPRDQPQHF. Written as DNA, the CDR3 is TGTGCCACCAGCAGAGATCCCAGGGATCAGCCCCAGCATTTT. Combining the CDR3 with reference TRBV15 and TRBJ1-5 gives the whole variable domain DAMVIQNPRYQVTQFGKPVTLSCSQTLNHNVMYWYQQKSSQAPKLLFHYYDKDFNNEADTPDNFQSRRPNTSFCFLDIRSPGLGDTAMYLCATSRDPRDQPQHFGDGTRLSIL.

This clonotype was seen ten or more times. CDR3 DNA: TGTGCCAGCAGCCCATACAGGGTCGCCGGGGAGCTGTTTTTT. It is translated as CASSPYRVAGELFF. V usage is TRBV7-2 and J usage is TRBJ2-2, with D possibly matching TRBD1 (6 bases). Trimming removed 5 bases at V and 6 bases at J, with 13 bases between. CDR1 and CDR2 (germline): SGHTA, FQGNSA. The CDR3 loop spans 14 amino acids.

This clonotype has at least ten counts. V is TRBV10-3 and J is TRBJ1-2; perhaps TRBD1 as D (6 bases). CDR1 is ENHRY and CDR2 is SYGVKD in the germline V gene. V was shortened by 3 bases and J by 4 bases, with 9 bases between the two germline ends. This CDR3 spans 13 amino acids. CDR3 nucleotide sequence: TGTGCCATCAGTGATCAGGGGACCTATGGCTACACCTTC. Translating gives CAISDQGTYGYTF.

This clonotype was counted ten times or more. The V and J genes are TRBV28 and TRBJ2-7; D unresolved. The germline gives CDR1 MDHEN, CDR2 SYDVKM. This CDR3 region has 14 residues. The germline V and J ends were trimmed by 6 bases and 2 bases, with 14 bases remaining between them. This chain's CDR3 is CASRIPTRAYEQYF. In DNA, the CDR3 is TGTGCCAGCAGGATTCCGACGCGAGCCTACGAGCAGTACTTC. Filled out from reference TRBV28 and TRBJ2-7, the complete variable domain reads DVKVTQSSRYLVKRTGEKVFLECVQDMDHENMFWYRQDPGLGLRLIYFSYDVKMKEKGDIPEGYSVSREKKERFSLILESASTNQTSMYLCASRIPTRAYEQYFGPGTRLTVT.

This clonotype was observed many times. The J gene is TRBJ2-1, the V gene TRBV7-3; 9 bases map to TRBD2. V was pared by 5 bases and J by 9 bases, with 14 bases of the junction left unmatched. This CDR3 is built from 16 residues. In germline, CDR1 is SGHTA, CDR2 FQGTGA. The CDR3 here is CASSILSGGARVEQFF. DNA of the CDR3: TGTGCCAGCAGCATACTTAGCGGGGGCGCAAGGGTTGAGCAGTTCTTC.